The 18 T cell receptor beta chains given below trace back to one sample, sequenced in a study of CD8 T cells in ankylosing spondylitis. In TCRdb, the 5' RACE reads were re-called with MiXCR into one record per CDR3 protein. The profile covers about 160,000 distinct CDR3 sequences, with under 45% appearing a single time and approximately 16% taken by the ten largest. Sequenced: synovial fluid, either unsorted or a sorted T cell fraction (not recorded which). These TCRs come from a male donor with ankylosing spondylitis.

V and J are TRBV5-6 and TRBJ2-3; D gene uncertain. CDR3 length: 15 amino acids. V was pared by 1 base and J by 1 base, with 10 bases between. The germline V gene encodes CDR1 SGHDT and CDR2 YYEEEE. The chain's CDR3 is CASSLWVYGTDTQYF. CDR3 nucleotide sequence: TGTGCCAGCAGCTTGTGGGTCTACGGCACAGATACGCAGTATTTT.

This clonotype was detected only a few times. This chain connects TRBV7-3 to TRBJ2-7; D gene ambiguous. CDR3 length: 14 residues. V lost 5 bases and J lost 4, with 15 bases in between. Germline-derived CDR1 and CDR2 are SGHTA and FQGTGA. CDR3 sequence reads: CASSPRRQEYEQYF. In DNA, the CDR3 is TGTGCCAGCAGCCCCCGAAGACAAGAATACGAGCAGTACTTC. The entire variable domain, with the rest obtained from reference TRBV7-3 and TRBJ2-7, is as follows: GAGVSQTPSNKVTEKGKYVELRCDPISGHTALYWYRQSLGQGPEFLIYFQGTGAADDSGLPNDRFFAVRPEGSVSTLKIQRTERGDSAVYLCASSPRRQEYEQYFGPGTRLTVT.

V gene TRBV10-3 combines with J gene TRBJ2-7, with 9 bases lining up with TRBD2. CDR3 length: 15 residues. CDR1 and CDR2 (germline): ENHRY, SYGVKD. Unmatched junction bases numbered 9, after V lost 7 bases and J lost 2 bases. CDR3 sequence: CAIMVGLAGTYEQYF. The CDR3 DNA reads TGTGCCATCATGGTTGGGCTAGCGGGGACCTACGAGCAGTACTTC.

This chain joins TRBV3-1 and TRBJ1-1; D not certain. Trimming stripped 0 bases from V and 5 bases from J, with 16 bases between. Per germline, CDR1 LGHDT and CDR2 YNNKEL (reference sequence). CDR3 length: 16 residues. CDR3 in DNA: TGTGCCAGCAGCCAAGATCCCACCAATTGGGGAACTGAAGCTTTCTTT. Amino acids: CASSQDPTNWGTEAFF.

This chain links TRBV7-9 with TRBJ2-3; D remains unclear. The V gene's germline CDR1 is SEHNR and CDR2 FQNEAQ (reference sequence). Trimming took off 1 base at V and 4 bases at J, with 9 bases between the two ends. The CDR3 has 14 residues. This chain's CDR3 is CASSLGGPPDTQYF. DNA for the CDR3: TGTGCCAGCAGCTTAGGGGGTCCTCCAGATACGCAGTATTTT. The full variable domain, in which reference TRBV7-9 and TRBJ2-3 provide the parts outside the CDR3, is DTGVSQNPRHKITKRGQNVTFRCDPISEHNRLYWYRQTLGQGPEFLTYFQNEAQLEKSRLLSDRFSAERPKGSFSTLEIQRTEQGDSAMYLCASSLGGPPDTQYFGPGTRLTVL.

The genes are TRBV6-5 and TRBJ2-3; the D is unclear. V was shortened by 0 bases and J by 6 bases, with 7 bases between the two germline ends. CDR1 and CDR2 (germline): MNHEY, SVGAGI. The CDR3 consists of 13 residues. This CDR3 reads CASSYSGSDTQYF. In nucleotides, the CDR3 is TGTGCCAGCAGTTACTCGGGGTCGGATACGCAGTATTTT.

Written as DNA, the CDR3 is TGCAGTGCTAGACCCCACGAGGTAACAGATACGCAGTATTTT. This sequence encodes CSARPHEVTDTQYF. The V gene is TRBV20-1, the J gene TRBJ2-3; unclear D gene. The CDR3 length is 14 residues. V gave up 2 bases and J gave up 3 bases, with 12 bases separating them. The V gene's germline CDR1 is DFQATT and CDR2 SNEGSKA (reference sequence).

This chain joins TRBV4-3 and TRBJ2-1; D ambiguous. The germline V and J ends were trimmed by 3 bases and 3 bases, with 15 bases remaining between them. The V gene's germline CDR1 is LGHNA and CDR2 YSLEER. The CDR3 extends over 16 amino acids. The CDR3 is CASSHFAMDGYNEQFF. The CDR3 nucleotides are TGCGCCAGCAGCCACTTTGCTATGGACGGCTACAATGAGCAGTTCTTC.

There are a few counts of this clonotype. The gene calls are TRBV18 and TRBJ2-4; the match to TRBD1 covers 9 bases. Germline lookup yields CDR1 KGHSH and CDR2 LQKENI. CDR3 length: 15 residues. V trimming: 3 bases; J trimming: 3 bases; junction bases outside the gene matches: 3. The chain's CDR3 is CASSPRTGVKNIQYF. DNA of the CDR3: TGTGCCAGCTCACCTCGGACAGGGGTCAAAAACATTCAGTACTTC.

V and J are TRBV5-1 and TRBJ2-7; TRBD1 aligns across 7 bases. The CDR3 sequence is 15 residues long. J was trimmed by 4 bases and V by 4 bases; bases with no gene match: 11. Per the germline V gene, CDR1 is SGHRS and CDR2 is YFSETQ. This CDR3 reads CASSPYRTGTYEQYF. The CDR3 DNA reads TGCGCCAGCAGCCCATACCGGACAGGAACTTACGAGCAGTACTTC.

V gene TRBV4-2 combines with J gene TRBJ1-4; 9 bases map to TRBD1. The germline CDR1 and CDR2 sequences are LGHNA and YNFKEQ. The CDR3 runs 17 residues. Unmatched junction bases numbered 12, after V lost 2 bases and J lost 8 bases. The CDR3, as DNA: TGTGCCAGCAGCCAACAGACGACCGACAGGGGGAGGGAAAAACTGTTTTTT. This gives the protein CASSQQTTDRGREKLFF.

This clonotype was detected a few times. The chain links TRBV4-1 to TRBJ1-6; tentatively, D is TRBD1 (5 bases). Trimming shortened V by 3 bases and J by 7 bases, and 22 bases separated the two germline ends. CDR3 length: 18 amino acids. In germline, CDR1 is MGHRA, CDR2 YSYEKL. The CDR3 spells CASSHPEGPALGNSPLHF. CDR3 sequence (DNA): TGCGCCAGCAGCCATCCTGAGGGACCTGCCTTGGGGAATTCACCCCTCCACTTT.

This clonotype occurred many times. The CDR3 here is CASSQEGQGRHIQYF. CDR3 nucleotide sequence: TGCGCCAGCAGCCAAGAGGGTCAGGGGCGCCACATTCAGTACTTC. The chain has TRBV4-1 and TRBJ2-4; possibly TRBD1 for D (6 bases). The germline V gene has CDR1 MGHRA and CDR2 YSYEKL. Trimming pared 0 bases from V and 8 bases from J, leaving 14 bases between. CDR3 length equals 15 residues.

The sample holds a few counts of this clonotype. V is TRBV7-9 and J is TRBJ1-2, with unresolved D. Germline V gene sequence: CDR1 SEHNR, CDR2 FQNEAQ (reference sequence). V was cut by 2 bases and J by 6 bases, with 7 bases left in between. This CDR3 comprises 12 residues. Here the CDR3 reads CASSLSENGYTF. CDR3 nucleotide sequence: TGTGCCAGCAGCTTATCGGAGAATGGCTACACCTTC.

In nucleotides, the CDR3 is TGTGCCAGCAGCGTAGAGGCGGGGGGCGCTGAAAAACTGTTTTTT. Translation gives CASSVEAGGAEKLFF. The chain links TRBV9 to TRBJ1-4, with D possibly being TRBD1 (6 bases). V lost 0 bases, J lost 7 bases, and 13 bases lay in between. CDR3 length equals 15 residues. Germline V gene data show CDR1 as SGDLS and CDR2 as YYNGEE.

In DNA, the CDR3 is TGTGCCAGCAGCTTGCAGGGCGGGAGGTCCTACGAGCAGTACTTC. Translated, it gives CASSLQGGRSYEQYF. The chain combines TRBV5-6 with TRBJ2-7, with 8 bases fitting TRBD2. In germline, CDR1 is SGHDT, CDR2 YYEEEE. J lost 1 base, V lost 1 base, and 4 bases had no gene match. The CDR3 loop spans 15 amino acids. The entire variable domain, with the rest obtained from reference TRBV5-6 and TRBJ2-7, is as follows: DAGVTQSPTHLIKTRGQQVTLRCSPKSGHDTVSWYQQALGQGPQFIFQYYEEEERQRGNFPDRFSGHQFPNYSSELNVNALLLGDSALYLCASSLQGGRSYEQYFGPGTRLTVT.

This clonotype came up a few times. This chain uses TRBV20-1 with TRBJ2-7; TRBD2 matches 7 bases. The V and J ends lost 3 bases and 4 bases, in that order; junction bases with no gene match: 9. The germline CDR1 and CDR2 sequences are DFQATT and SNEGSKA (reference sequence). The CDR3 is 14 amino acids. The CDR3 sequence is CSASLGGDVYEQYF. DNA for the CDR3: TGCAGTGCTAGCCTGGGGGGGGACGTATACGAGCAGTACTTC.

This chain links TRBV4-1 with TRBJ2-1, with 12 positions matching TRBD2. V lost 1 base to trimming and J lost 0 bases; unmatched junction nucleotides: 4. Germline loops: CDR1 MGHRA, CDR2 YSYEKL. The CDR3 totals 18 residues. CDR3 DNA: TGCGCCAGCAGCCAAGTGACTAGCGGGAGAGGCTCCTACAATGAGCAGTTCTTC. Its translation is CASSQVTSGRGSYNEQFF.